A selection of T cell receptor beta chains follows, all from one sample in a study of blood T cell repertoires in COVID-19. Only in-frame clones appear in the TCRdb table, and some are missing; sequencing was by immunoSEQ multiplex PCR. Of around 200,000 clones in the sample, around 80% were seen once. The sequencing sample was made of peripheral blood. The receptors shown here come from a woman aged 80 or older with active or convalescent COVID-19. The CDR3 runs from the conserved cysteine through the conserved F or W. Each record gives: J gene, D gene, clone size, CDR3 length, V gene, CDR3 protein, CDR3 DNA. A D gene is named only where the DNA matches it firmly. Rows may omit the clone size; those that give it use once, few, many or a size class.

J gene: TRBJ1-1; D gene: TRBD1; clone size: NA; CDR3 length: 16; V gene: TRBV7-2; CDR3 protein: CASSFGQGWVRTEAFF; CDR3 DNA: TGTGCCAGCAGCTTCGGACAGGGGTGGGTGAGGACTGAAGCTTTCTTT
J gene: TRBJ1-4; D gene: NA; clone size: NA; CDR3 length: 14; V gene: TRBV6-5; CDR3 protein: CASSEELRNEKLFF; CDR3 DNA: TGTGCCAGCAGCGAGGAGCTACGAAATGAAAAACTGTTTTTT
J gene: TRBJ1-3; D gene: TRBD1; clone size: NA; CDR3 length: 16; V gene: TRBV4-2; CDR3 protein: CASSQRVTGAGNTIYF; CDR3 DNA: TGTGCCAGCAGCCAGCGTGTGACAGGGGCGGGAAACACCATATATTTT
J gene: TRBJ2-4; D gene: TRBD2; clone size: NA; CDR3 length: 15; V gene: TRBV7-2; CDR3 protein: CASSLAAGGLDIQYF; CDR3 DNA: TGTGCCAGCAGCTTAGCAGCGGGGGGCCTCGACATTCAGTACTTC
J gene: TRBJ2-7; D gene: NA; clone size: once; CDR3 length: 16; V gene: TRBV5-1; CDR3 protein: CASSYFGQPSSYEQYF; CDR3 DNA: TGCGCCAGCAGTTATTTTGGACAGCCGAGCTCCTACGAGCAGTACTTC
J gene: TRBJ2-3; D gene: TRBD2; clone size: few; CDR3 length: 16; V gene: TRBV7-2; CDR3 protein: CASSLVSGGGTDTQYF; CDR3 DNA: TGTGCCAGCAGCTTAGTATCGGGAGGGGGCACAGATACGCAGTATTTT
J gene: TRBJ1-5; D gene: NA; clone size: NA; CDR3 length: 14; V gene: TRBV6-5; CDR3 protein: CASSITGVNQPQHF; CDR3 DNA: TGTGCCAGCAGCATAACGGGAGTTAATCAGCCCCAGCATTTT
J gene: TRBJ2-7; D gene: NA; clone size: NA; CDR3 length: 12; V gene: TRBV30; CDR3 protein: CAWSWQGGEQYF; CDR3 DNA: TGTGCCTGGAGTTGGCAGGGGGGCGAGCAGTACTTC
J gene: TRBJ1-2; D gene: TRBD1; clone size: NA; CDR3 length: 15; V gene: TRBV27; CDR3 protein: CASGFRDRGLHGYTF; CDR3 DNA: TGTGCCAGCGGATTCCGGGACAGGGGGCTCCATGGCTACACCTTC
J gene: TRBJ1-1; D gene: NA; clone size: NA; CDR3 length: 13; V gene: TRBV3-1/TRBV3-2; CDR3 protein: CASSQVAGNEAFF; CDR3 DNA: TGTGCCAGCAGCCAAGTGGCAGGGAATGAAGCTTTCTTT
J gene: TRBJ1-1; D gene: TRBD1; clone size: once; CDR3 length: 14; V gene: TRBV7-8; CDR3 protein: CASSLDRGGFEAFF; CDR3 DNA: TGTGCCAGCAGCTTAGACAGGGGTGGATTTGAAGCTTTCTTT
J gene: TRBJ1-5; D gene: NA; clone size: NA; CDR3 length: 15; V gene: TRBV4-2; CDR3 protein: CASSQDSQGNQPQHF; CDR3 DNA: TGTGCCAGCAGCCAAGATTCACAGGGAAATCAGCCCCAGCATTTT
J gene: TRBJ1-1; D gene: TRBD1; clone size: once; CDR3 length: 15; V gene: TRBV3-1/TRBV3-2; CDR3 protein: CASSPWTGGGTEAFF; CDR3 DNA: TGTGCCAGCAGCCCCTGGACAGGGGGAGGGACTGAAGCTTTCTTT
J gene: TRBJ2-7; D gene: NA; clone size: NA; CDR3 length: 18; V gene: TRBV27; CDR3 protein: CASSSYRAGASNTYEQYF; CDR3 DNA: TGTGCCAGCAGTTCCTACAGGGCTGGGGCTTCGAACACCTACGAGCAGTACTTC
J gene: TRBJ2-2; D gene: TRBD2; clone size: few; CDR3 length: 15; V gene: TRBV5-1; CDR3 protein: CASSQIAGAAGELFF; CDR3 DNA: TGCGCCAGCAGTCAGATAGCGGGGGCCGCCGGGGAGCTGTTTTTT
J gene: TRBJ1-1; D gene: TRBD1; clone size: NA; CDR3 length: 14; V gene: TRBV11-2; CDR3 protein: CASSFDRVNTEAFF; CDR3 DNA: TGTGCCAGCAGCTTTGACAGGGTGAACACTGAAGCTTTCTTT
J gene: TRBJ1-1; D gene: NA; clone size: NA; CDR3 length: 15; V gene: TRBV6-5; CDR3 protein: CASSYGTLGRTEAFF; CDR3 DNA: TGTGCCAGCAGTTACGGGACACTCGGGAGGACTGAAGCTTTCTTT
J gene: TRBJ1-6; D gene: TRBD1; clone size: few; CDR3 length: 15; V gene: TRBV19; CDR3 protein: CASTLLTGGNSPLHF; CDR3 DNA: TGTGCCAGTACCCTATTGACAGGGGGCAATTCACCCCTCCACTTT
J gene: TRBJ2-7; D gene: TRBD2; clone size: NA; CDR3 length: 16; V gene: TRBV11-2; CDR3 protein: CASSDLLAGVSYEQYF; CDR3 DNA: TGTGCCAGCAGCGACCTACTAGCGGGAGTTTCCTACGAGCAGTACTTC
J gene: TRBJ1-3; D gene: TRBD1; clone size: NA; CDR3 length: 13; V gene: TRBV2; CDR3 protein: CASIMDRADTIYF; CDR3 DNA: TGTGCCAGCATTATGGACAGGGCGGACACCATATATTTT
J gene: TRBJ2-3; D gene: TRBD2; clone size: NA; CDR3 length: 17; V gene: TRBV2; CDR3 protein: CASSHSGGGGHGDTQYF; CDR3 DNA: TGTGCCAGCAGTCATTCCGGCGGGGGGGGCCATGGAGATACGCAGTATTTT
J gene: TRBJ1-1; D gene: TRBD1; clone size: NA; CDR3 length: 13; V gene: TRBV24-1; CDR3 protein: CATSRTGDTEAFF; CDR3 DNA: TGTGCCACCAGTAGGACAGGGGACACTGAAGCTTTCTTT
J gene: TRBJ1-2; D gene: NA; clone size: NA; CDR3 length: 13; V gene: TRBV18; CDR3 protein: CASSPGVNYGYTF; CDR3 DNA: TGTGCCAGCTCACCCGGGGTTAACTATGGCTACACCTTC
J gene: TRBJ1-5; D gene: NA; clone size: few; CDR3 length: 13; V gene: TRBV6-4; CDR3 protein: CAREGCGNQPQHF; CDR3 DNA: TGTGCCAGGGAGGGGTGCGGCAATCAGCCCCAGCATTTT
J gene: TRBJ1-1; D gene: TRBD1; clone size: NA; CDR3 length: 13; V gene: TRBV19; CDR3 protein: CASSIRGLTEAFF; CDR3 DNA: TGTGCCAGTAGTATAAGGGGGCTTACTGAAGCTTTCTTT
J gene: TRBJ1-6; D gene: NA; clone size: NA; CDR3 length: 12; V gene: TRBV6-5; CDR3 protein: CASSYGSSPLHF; CDR3 DNA: TGTGCCAGCAGTTATGGGAGTTCACCCCTCCACTTT